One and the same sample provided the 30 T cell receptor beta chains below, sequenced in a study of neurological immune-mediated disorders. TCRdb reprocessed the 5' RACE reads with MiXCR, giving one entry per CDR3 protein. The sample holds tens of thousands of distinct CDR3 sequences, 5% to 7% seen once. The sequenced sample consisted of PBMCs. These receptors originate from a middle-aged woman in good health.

The CDR3 DNA reads as TGTGCCAGCAGCCAAAACCCGGACTCCTACAATGAGCAGTTCTTC. Its protein product is CASSQNPDSYNEQFF. This rearrangement joins TRBV11-2 to TRBJ2-1; D is uncertain. CDR1 is SGHAT and CDR2 is FQNNGV in the germline V gene. The V gene lost 5 bases and the J gene lost 0 bases, with 11 bases spanning the gap. CDR3 size: 15 residues.

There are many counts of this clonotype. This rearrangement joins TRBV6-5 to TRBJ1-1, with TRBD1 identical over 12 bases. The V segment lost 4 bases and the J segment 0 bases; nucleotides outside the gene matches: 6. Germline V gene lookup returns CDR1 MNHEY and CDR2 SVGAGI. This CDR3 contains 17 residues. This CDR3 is CASSWDRGPTMNTEAFF. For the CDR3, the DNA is TGTGCCAGCAGTTGGGACAGGGGGCCAACCATGAACACTGAAGCTTTCTTT.

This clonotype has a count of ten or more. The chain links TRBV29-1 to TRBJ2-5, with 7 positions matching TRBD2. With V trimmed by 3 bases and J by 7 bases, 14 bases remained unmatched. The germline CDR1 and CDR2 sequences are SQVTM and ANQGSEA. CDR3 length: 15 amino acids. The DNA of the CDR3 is TGCAGCGTTGATGGGCCCAGCGGGACTCCCCGGACCCAGTACTTC. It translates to CSVDGPSGTPRTQYF. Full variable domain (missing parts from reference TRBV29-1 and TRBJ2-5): SAVISQKPSRDICQRGTSLTIQCQVDSQVTMMFWYRQQPGQSLTLIATANQGSEATYESGFVIDKFPISRPNLTFSTLTVSNMSPEDSSIYLCSVDGPSGTPRTQYFGPGTRLLVL.

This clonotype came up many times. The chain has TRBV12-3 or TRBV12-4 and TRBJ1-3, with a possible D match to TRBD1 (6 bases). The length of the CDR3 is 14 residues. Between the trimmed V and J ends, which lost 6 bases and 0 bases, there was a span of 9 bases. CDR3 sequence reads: CASREGHSGNTIYF. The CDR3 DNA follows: TGTGCCAGCAGGGAGGGACACTCTGGAAACACCATATATTTT.

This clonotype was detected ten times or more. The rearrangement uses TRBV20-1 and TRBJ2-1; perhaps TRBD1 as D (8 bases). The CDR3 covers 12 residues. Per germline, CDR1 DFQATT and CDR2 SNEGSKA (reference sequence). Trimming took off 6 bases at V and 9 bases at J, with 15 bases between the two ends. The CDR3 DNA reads TGCAGTGCAAAAACAGGGGGGGTTGAGCAGTTCTTC. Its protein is CSAKTGGVEQFF.

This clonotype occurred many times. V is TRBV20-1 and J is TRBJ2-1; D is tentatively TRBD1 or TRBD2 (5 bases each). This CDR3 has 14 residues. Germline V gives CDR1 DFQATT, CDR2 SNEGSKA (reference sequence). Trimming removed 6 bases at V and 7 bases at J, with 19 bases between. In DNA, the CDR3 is TGCAGTGCCCCGAAGGAACCCGGGGCTAATGAGCAGTTCTTC. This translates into CSAPKEPGANEQFF.

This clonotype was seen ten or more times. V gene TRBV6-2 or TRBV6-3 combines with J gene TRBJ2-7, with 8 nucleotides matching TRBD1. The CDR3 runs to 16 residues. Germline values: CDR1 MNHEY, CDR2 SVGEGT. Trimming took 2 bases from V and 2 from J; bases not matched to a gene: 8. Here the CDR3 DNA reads TGTGCCAGCAGTTACAGCCCCGAGACAGGGGCCTACGAGCAGTACTTC. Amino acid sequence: CASSYSPETGAYEQYF.

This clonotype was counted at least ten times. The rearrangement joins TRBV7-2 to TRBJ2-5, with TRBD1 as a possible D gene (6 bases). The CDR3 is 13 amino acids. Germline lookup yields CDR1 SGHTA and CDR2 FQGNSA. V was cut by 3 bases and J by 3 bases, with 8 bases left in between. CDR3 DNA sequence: TGTGCCAGCAGCTTCCCAGGGGAAGAGACCCAGTACTTC. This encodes CASSFPGEETQYF.

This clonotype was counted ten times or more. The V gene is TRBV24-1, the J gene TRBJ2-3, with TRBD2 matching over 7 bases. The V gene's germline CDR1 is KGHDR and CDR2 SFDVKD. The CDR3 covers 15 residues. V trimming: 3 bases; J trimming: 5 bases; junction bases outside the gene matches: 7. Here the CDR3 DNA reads TGTGCCACCAGTGATACCCGGGAGCGGGGAGATACGCAGTATTTT. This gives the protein CATSDTRERGDTQYF.

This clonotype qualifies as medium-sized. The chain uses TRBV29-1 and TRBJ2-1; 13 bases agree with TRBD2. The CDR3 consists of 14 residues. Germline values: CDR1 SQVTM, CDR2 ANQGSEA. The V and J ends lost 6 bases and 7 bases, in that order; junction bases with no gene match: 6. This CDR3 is CSVTSGRGVNEQFF. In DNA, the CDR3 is TGCAGCGTAACTAGCGGGAGGGGGGTAAATGAGCAGTTCTTC.

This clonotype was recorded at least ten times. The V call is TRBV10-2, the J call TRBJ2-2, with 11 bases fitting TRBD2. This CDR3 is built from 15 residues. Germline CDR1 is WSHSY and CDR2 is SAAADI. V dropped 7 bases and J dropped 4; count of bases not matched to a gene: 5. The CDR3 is CASTLAGGPTGELFF. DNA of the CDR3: TGCGCCAGCACCTTAGCGGGAGGGCCCACCGGGGAGCTGTTTTTT.

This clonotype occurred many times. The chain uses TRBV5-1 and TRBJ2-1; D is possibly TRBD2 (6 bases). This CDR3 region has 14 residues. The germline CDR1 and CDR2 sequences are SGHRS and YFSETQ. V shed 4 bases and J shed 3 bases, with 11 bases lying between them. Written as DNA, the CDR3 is TGCGCCAGCAGCCCCTCGACTAGCTACAATGAGCAGTTCTTC. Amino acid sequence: CASSPSTSYNEQFF.

The chain's CDR3 is CSAYRVDEQFF. The CDR3 coding sequence is TGCAGTGCTTACAGGGTTGATGAGCAGTTCTTC. J is TRBJ2-1 and V is TRBV20-1; tentatively, D is TRBD1 (6 bases). Germline assignment: CDR1 DFQATT and CDR2 SNEGSKA (reference sequence). V lost 5 bases, J lost 8 bases, and 10 bases lay in between. CDR3 length: 11 residues.

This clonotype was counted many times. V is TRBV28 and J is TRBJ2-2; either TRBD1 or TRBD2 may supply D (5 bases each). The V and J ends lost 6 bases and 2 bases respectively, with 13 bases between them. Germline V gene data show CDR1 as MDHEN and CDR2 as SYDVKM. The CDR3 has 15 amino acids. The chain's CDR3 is CASRYRGLNTGELFF. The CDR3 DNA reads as TGTGCCAGCAGATACCGGGGCTTAAACACCGGGGAGCTGTTTTTT.

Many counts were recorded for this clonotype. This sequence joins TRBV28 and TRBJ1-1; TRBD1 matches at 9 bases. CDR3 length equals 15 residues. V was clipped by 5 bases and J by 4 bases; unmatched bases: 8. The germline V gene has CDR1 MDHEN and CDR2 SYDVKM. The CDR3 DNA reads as TGTGCCAGCAGTCCCTGGACAGGGGAGGGCACTGAAGCTTTCTTT. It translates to CASSPWTGEGTEAFF.

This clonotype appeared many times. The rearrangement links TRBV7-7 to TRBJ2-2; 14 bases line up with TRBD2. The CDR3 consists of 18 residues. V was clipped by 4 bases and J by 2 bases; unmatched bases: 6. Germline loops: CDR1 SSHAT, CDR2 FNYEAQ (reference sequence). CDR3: CASSSRLAGGINTGELFF. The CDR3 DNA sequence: TGTGCCAGCAGCTCCCGACTAGCGGGAGGGATAAACACCGGGGAGCTGTTTTTT.

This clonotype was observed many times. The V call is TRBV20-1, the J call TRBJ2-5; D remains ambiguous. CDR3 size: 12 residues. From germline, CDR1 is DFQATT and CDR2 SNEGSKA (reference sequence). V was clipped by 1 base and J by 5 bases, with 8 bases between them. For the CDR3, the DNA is TGCAGTGCTAGAGGTCTACTGGAGACCCAGTACTTC. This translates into CSARGLLETQYF.

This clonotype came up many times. The CDR3 protein is CASSFAGGFYNEQFF. CDR3 coding DNA: TGTGCCAGCAGCTTCGCGGGAGGGTTCTACAATGAGCAGTTCTTC. The rearrangement uses TRBV7-2 and TRBJ2-1; TRBD2 matches 9 bases. The germline CDR1 and CDR2 sequences are SGHTA and FQGNSA. The ends lost 3 bases at V and 3 bases at J; junction bases unmatched: 3. The CDR3 sequence is 15 residues long.

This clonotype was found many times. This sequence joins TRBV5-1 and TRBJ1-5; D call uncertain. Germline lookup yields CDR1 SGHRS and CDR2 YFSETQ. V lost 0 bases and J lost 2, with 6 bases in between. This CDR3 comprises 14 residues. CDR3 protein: CASSLAGGNQPQHF. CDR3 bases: TGCGCCAGCAGCTTGGCGGGTGGCAATCAGCCCCAGCATTTT. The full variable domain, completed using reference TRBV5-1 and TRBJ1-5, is KAGVTQTPRYLIKTRGQQVTLSCSPISGHRSVSWYQQTPGQGLQFLFEYFSETQRNKGNFPGRFSGRQFSNSRSEMNVSTLELGDSALYLCASSLAGGNQPQHFGDGTRLSIL.

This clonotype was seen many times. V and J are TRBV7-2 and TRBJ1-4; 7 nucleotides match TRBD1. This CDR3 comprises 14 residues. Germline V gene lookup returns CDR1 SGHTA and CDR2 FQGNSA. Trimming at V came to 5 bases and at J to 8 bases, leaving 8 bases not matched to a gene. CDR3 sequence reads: CASSPTGEGEKLFF. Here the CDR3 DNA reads TGTGCCAGCAGCCCCACAGGGGAAGGAGAAAAACTGTTTTTT.

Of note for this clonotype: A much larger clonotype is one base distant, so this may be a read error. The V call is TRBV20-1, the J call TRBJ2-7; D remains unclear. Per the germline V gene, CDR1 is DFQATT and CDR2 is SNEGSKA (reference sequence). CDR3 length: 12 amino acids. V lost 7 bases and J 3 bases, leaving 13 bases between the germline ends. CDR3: CSDCGRNYEQYF. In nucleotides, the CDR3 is TGCAGTGATTGTGGACGGAACTACGAGCAGTACTTC.

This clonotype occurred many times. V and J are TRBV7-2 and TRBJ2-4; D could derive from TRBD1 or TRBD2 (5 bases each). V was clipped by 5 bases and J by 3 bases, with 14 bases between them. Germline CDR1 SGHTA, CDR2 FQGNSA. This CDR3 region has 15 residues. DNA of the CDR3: TGTGCCAGCAGCACCCGAGGGGTGGGCAAAAACATTCAGTACTTC. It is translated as CASSTRGVGKNIQYF.

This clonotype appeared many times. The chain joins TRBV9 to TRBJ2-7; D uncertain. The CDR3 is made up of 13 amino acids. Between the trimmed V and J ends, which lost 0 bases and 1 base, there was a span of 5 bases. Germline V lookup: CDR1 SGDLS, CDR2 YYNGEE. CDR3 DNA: TGTGCCAGCAGCGTAGGTGATTCCTACGAGCAGTACTTC. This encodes CASSVGDSYEQYF. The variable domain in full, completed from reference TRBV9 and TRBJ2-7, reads DSGVTQTPKHLITATGQRVTLRCSPRSGDLSVYWYQQSLDQGLQFLIQYYNGEERAKGNILERFSAQQFPDLHSELNLSSLELGDSALYFCASSVGDSYEQYFGPGTRLTVT.

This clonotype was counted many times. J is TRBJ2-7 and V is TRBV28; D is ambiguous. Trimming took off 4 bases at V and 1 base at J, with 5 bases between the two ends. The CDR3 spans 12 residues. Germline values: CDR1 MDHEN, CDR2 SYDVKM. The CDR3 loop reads CASSWDSYEQYF. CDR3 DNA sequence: TGTGCCAGCAGTTGGGATTCCTACGAGCAGTACTTC.

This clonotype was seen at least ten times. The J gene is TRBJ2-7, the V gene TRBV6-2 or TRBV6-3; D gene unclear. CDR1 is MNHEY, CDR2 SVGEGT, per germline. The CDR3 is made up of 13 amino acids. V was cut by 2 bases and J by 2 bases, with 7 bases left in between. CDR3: CASSYPFTYEQYF. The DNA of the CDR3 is TGTGCCAGCAGTTACCCTTTTACCTACGAGCAGTACTTC.

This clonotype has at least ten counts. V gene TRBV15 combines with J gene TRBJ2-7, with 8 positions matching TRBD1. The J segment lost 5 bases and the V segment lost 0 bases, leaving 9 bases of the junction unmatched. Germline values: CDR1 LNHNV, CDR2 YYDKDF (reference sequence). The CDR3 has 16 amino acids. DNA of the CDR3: TGTGCCACCAGCAGAGATATCGGACAGGGTTTGGACGAGCAGTACTTC. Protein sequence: CATSRDIGQGLDEQYF.

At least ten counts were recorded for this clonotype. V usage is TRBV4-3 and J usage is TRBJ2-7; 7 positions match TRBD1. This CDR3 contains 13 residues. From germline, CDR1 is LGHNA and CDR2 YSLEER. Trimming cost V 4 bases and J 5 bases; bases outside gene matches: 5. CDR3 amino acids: CASSLMTGNEQYF. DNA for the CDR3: TGCGCCAGCAGCCTGATGACAGGGAACGAGCAGTACTTC.

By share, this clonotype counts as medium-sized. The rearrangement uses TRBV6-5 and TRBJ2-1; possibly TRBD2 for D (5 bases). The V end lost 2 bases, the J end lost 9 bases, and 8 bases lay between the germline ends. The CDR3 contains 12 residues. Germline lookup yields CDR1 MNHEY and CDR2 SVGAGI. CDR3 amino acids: CASSYAGSEQFF. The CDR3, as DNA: TGTGCCAGCAGTTACGCGGGCAGTGAGCAGTTCTTC.

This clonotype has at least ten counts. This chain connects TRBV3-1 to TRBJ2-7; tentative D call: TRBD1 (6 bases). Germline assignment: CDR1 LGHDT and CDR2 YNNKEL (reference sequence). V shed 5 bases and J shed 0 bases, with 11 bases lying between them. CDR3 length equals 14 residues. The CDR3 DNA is TGTGCCAGCAGCGACGACAGGTTCTCCTACGAGCAGTACTTC. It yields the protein CASSDDRFSYEQYF.

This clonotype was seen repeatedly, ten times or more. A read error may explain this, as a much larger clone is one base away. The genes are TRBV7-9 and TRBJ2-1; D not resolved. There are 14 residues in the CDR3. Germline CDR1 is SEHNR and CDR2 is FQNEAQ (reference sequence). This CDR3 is CANSPWGSPGEQFF. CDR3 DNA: TGTGCCAACAGCCCTTGGGGATCGCCTGGGGAGCAGTTCTTC.